One and the same sample provided the 8 T cell receptor beta chains below, sequenced in a study of regulatory T cells in long-lasting Graves disease. Noted time point: newly diagnosed GD, antithyroid drugs for less than 3 months. There was RNA extracted from PBMCs, and the TCR library was made from it. Through Arm-PCR of CDR3 regions and iRepertoire HTBI primers, TCR beta libraries were built. TCRdb reprocessed the multiplex PCR reads with MiXCR, giving one entry per CDR3 protein. This table holds roughly 420,000 distinct CDR3 sequences, around 15% found once. This sample was also put to use in a study of T cells in Graves' hyperthyroidism and ophthalmopathy.

The sample was peripheral blood mononuclear cells (PBMCs), taken at new diagnosis, from a patient treated with antithyroid drugs. The receptors here all came from a woman aged 50 to 60 with Graves disease.

A few counts support this clonotype. This sequence joins TRBV10-1 and TRBJ2-3; 9 nucleotides match TRBD2. The CDR3 is 17 residues long. The ends lost 0 bases at V and 4 bases at J; junction bases unmatched: 8. The germline gives CDR1 WNHNN, CDR2 SYGVQD (reference sequence). The CDR3 DNA follows: TGCGCCAGCAGTGAGTCGAGCGTGGGGACTAGCCCAGATACGCAGTATTTT. It encodes CASSESSVGTSPDTQYF.

This clonotype was recorded at least ten times. CDR3 coding DNA: TGTGCCAGCAGCCCAATAGCGGGAGTTGTCTACGAGCAGTACTTC. As protein: CASSPIAGVVYEQYF. V is TRBV7-6 and J is TRBJ2-7; 9 bases agree with TRBD2. This CDR3 region has 15 residues. The V gene end was trimmed by 5 bases and the J gene end by 3 bases; junction bases not matched to a gene: 8. Germline CDR1 is SGHVS and CDR2 is FNYEAQ.

This clonotype showed up many times. This chain connects TRBV28 to TRBJ2-1, with 7 nucleotides matching TRBD2. Trimming took 3 bases from V and 4 from J; bases not matched to a gene: 6. This CDR3 is built from 15 residues. Germline V lookup: CDR1 MDHEN, CDR2 SYDVKM. Here the CDR3 DNA reads TGTGCCAGCAGTTTCCGGGACTACCCTTACAATGAGCAGTTCTTC. This translates into CASSFRDYPYNEQFF. Full variable domain (outside the CDR3, taken from reference TRBV28 and TRBJ2-1): DVKVTQSSRYLVKRTGEKVFLECVQDMDHENMFWYRQDPGLGLRLIYFSYDVKMKEKGDIPEGYSVSREKKERFSLILESASTNQTSMYLCASSFRDYPYNEQFFGPGTRLTVL.

The chain carries TRBV4-1 and TRBJ2-5; 13 nucleotides align to TRBD2. This CDR3 has 17 residues. CDR1 is MGHRA and CDR2 is YSYEKL in the germline V gene. Unmatched junction bases numbered 6, after V lost 0 bases and J lost 5 bases. The DNA for the CDR3 is TGCGCCAGCAGCCAAGATGGACTAGCGGGAGACGGGGAGACCCAGTACTTC. It is translated as CASSQDGLAGDGETQYF.

As concerns this clonotype: Here the CDR3 omits its conserved ending phenylalanine or tryptophan, so a read error is the likely source. The chain combines TRBV27 with TRBJ1-5; 7 bases agree with TRBD1. Germline values: CDR1 MNHEY, CDR2 SMNVEV (reference sequence). Trimming removed 5 bases from V and 7 bases from J; junction bases left unmatched: 11. The CDR3 totals 15 residues. CDR3 protein: CASSPRGGGAQPQHL. CDR3 nucleotides: TGTGCCAGCAGTCCCCGGGGAGGGGGCGCGCAGCCCCAGCATCTT.

V and J are TRBV28 and TRBJ2-5; 7 bases line up with TRBD1. Germline V gene sequence: CDR1 MDHEN, CDR2 SYDVKM. The CDR3 has 16 residues. Germline trimming cut 6 bases from V and 4 bases from J; bases unmatched to any gene: 14. The CDR3 nucleotides are TGTGCCAGCAGCAAAAGACGGGACAGCCAGGGAGAGACCCAGTACTTC. It codes for CASSKRRDSQGETQYF.

This clonotype was picked up a small number of times. The chain couples TRBV6-2 or TRBV6-3 to TRBJ2-3; TRBD1 agrees at 7 bases. The germline V gene has CDR1 MNHEY and CDR2 SVGEGT. Trimming removed 0 bases from V and 3 bases from J; junction bases left unmatched: 3. The CDR3 is 15 amino acids. The CDR3, as DNA: TGTGCCAGCAGTTACTCCAAGGGACAGACAGATACGCAGTATTTT. The encoded protein is CASSYSKGQTDTQYF.

Ten or more counts support this clonotype. The chain couples TRBV12-3 or TRBV12-4 to TRBJ2-1; 9 bases match TRBD2. V shed 2 bases, J shed 9 bases, and the junction held 8 bases outside the gene matches. The CDR3 has 15 residues. The CDR3 spells CASSLNGLAGSEQFF. The CDR3 DNA reads as TGTGCCAGCAGTTTAAACGGGCTAGCGGGAAGTGAGCAGTTCTTC.